Presented here are 31 T cell receptor beta chains from one specimen sequenced in a study of shared clonotypes between healthy human individuals. This table comes from immunoSEQ multiplex PCR, and its TCRdb copy is limited to in-frame clones, with some not included. The data hold millions of clones, with more than 90% observed a single time. The material sequenced was naive CD4+ T cells sorted from blood. Subset indicated: CD45RA+ positively selected. These receptor sequences come from a man younger than 35 in good health.

V usage is TRBV7-8 and J usage is TRBJ1-1; D gene unclear. This CDR3 is built from 13 residues. The V end was cut by 2 bases, the J end by 4 bases, with 8 bases between. Germline V gives CDR1 SGHVS, CDR2 FQNEAQ. Here the CDR3 reads CASSLRTVTEAFF. The CDR3 coding sequence is TGTGCCAGCAGCTTACGAACAGTCACTGAAGCTTTCTTT.

The V gene is TRBV18, the J gene TRBJ2-7; D gene uncertain. This CDR3 contains 15 residues. Trimming took off 4 bases at V and 4 bases at J, with 17 bases between the two ends. CDR1 KGHSH and CDR2 LQKENI come from the germline V gene. The CDR3 loop is CASSRAESGRYEQYF. In DNA, the CDR3 is TGTGCCAGCTCACGGGCGGAATCTGGCCGGTACGAGCAGTACTTC.

This clone has only a few counts. The chain uses TRBV9 and TRBJ1-5, with 7 nucleotides matching TRBD1. CDR3 length: 14 residues. CDR1 is SGDLS, CDR2 YYNGEE, per germline. The V segment lost 4 bases and the J segment 4 bases; nucleotides outside the gene matches: 5. The CDR3 sequence is CASSPSGQNQPQHF. The CDR3 DNA sequence: TGTGCCAGCAGCCCGTCGGGACAGAATCAGCCCCAGCATTTT.

The chain has TRBV7-2 and TRBJ1-4; D gene uncertain. Trimming shortened V by 4 bases and J by 7 bases, and 16 bases separated the two germline ends. The CDR3 has 15 residues. The germline gives CDR1 SGHTA, CDR2 FQGNSA. CDR3 sequence: CASSSASSGSEKLFF. The CDR3, as DNA: TGTGCCAGCAGCTCAGCTTCGTCCGGGAGTGAAAAACTGTTTTTT.

The chain carries TRBV7-9 and TRBJ2-5; no firm D call. Germline V lookup: CDR1 SEHNR, CDR2 FQNEAQ (reference sequence). This CDR3 is built from 13 residues. Deletions cut 1 base from V and 10 bases from J, with 13 bases between. The DNA for the CDR3 is TGTGCCAGCAGCTTAGGCCCCCCCGTGAGCCAGTACTTC. As protein: CASSLGPPVSQYF.

The chain joins TRBV30 to TRBJ2-2, with a weak D call TRBD2 (5 bases). The CDR3 is made up of 16 amino acids. Trimming left V 3 bases short and J 7 bases short, with 21 bases between. CDR1 and CDR2 (germline): GTSNPN, SVGIG (reference sequence). CDR3 residues: CAWSQTPLAVVGELFF. The CDR3 nucleotides are TGTGCCTGGAGCCAGACCCCCCTAGCTGTTGTCGGGGAGCTGTTTTTT.

Of note for this clone: The junction and the germline gene differ at one end; a read error may be behind it. The chain has TRBV15 and TRBJ2-7; a possible D gene is TRBD1 (6 bases). The CDR3 loop spans 13 amino acids. Looked up from germline, CDR1 is LNHNV and CDR2 is YYDKDF (reference sequence). The CDR3 region is CATSRDLVQGVDF. CDR3 nucleotides: TGTGCCACCAGCAGAGATCTGGTACAGGGCGTGGACTTC.

The chain links TRBV18 to TRBJ2-1; D possibly corresponds to TRBD2 (5 bases). CDR1 and CDR2 (germline): KGHSH, LQKENI. V lost 4 bases to trimming and J lost 9 bases, with 7 bases between them. The CDR3 consists of 11 residues. The CDR3 loop is CASSLRVEQFF. The CDR3 nucleotides read TGTGCCAGCTCACTGAGGGTTGAGCAGTTCTTC.

The V gene is TRBV19, the J gene TRBJ1-5; 7 bases map to TRBD1. Germline CDR1 and CDR2: LNHDA and SQIVND (reference sequence). The length of the CDR3 is 17 residues. J gave up 0 bases and V 4 bases, and 9 bases lay outside the gene matches. This CDR3 reads CASSKTAGGYSNQPQHF. CDR3 nucleotide sequence: TGTGCCAGTAGTAAAACGGCAGGGGGTTATAGCAATCAGCCCCAGCATTTT.

The chain is built from TRBV19 and TRBJ1-5, with a tentative D call TRBD1 (6 bases). The CDR3 spans 14 residues. Trimming removed 9 bases from V and 2 bases from J, with 14 bases in between. The germline gives CDR1 LNHDA, CDR2 SQIVND (reference sequence). The CDR3, as DNA: TGTGCCAGCCGGCGACAGGTTGGCAATCAGCCCCAGCATTTT. Amino acids: CASRRQVGNQPQHF.

The V and J genes are TRBV6-1 and TRBJ1-6; D is unclear. The length of the CDR3 is 16 residues. The V end lost 4 bases, the J end lost 6 bases, and 16 bases lay between the germline ends. Germline V gene lookup returns CDR1 MNHNS and CDR2 SASEGT. The CDR3 DNA follows: TGTGCCAGCAGTGGTAACATCTTGGGAGGTAATTCACCCCTCCACTTT. As protein: CASSGNILGGNSPLHF.

The V call is TRBV7-2, the J call TRBJ2-7, with TRBD1 matching over 7 bases. The ends lost 3 bases at V and 3 bases at J; junction bases unmatched: 8. Germline V gives CDR1 SGHTA, CDR2 FQGNSA. The CDR3 sequence is 15 residues long. CDR3 sequence (DNA): TGTGCCAGCAGCTTGTTACCGGGACAGAGCTACGAGCAGTACTTC. Its protein product is CASSLLPGQSYEQYF.

This chain's CDR3 is CASSGTDYGYTF. CDR3 bases: TGTGCCAGCAGCGGGACAGACTATGGCTACACCTTC. The V call is TRBV25-1, the J call TRBJ1-2; 7 nucleotides align to TRBD1. CDR3 length: 12 amino acids. In germline, CDR1 is MGHDK, CDR2 SYGVNS. V lost 6 bases, J lost 3 bases, and 1 base stayed unmatched.

Worth noting for this clone: Other nucleotide sequences in the sample specify the same CDR3. The rearrangement links TRBV6-5 to TRBJ2-7; D might be TRBD2 (6 bases). The ends were cut back, 2 bases at V and 3 bases at J, with 8 bases in the middle. CDR3 length: 13 residues. Germline V gene lookup returns CDR1 MNHEY and CDR2 SVGAGI. CDR3 loop: CASSYGGSYEQYF. The CDR3, as DNA: TGTGCCAGCAGTTACGGAGGGAGCTACGAGCAGTACTTC.

This chain joins TRBV30 and TRBJ1-2, with a possible D match to TRBD1 (6 bases). Germline V CDR1 and CDR2: GTSNPN, SVGIG (reference sequence). The CDR3 consists of 13 residues. The germline V and J ends were trimmed by 4 bases and 2 bases, with 11 bases remaining between them. CDR3 bases: TGTGCCTGGACCGAAGGGGGGAACTATGGCTACACCTTC. This sequence encodes CAWTEGGNYGYTF.

As regards this clone: The same CDR3 is also encoded by other DNA sequences in this sample. V and J are TRBV7-2 and TRBJ2-5; no clear D gene. Germline values: CDR1 SGHTA, CDR2 FQGNSA. Trimming cost V 3 bases and J 0 bases, with 5 bases left between them. There are 13 residues in the CDR3. The CDR3 DNA sequence: TGTGCCAGCAGCTTGGGCTACCAAGAGACCCAGTACTTC. Amino acids: CASSLGYQETQYF.

The J gene is TRBJ2-7, the V gene TRBV30, with TRBD1 as a possible D gene (6 bases). CDR3 length: 13 residues. The V end was cut by 2 bases, the J end by 3 bases, with 11 bases between. Looked up from germline, CDR1 is GTSNPN and CDR2 is SVGIG (reference sequence). CDR3 DNA sequence: TGTGCCTGGAGTATAGGACAGATCTACGAGCAGTACTTC. Its protein product is CAWSIGQIYEQYF.

This rearrangement joins TRBV19 to TRBJ2-7; possible D gene TRBD1, 5 bases. V lost 9 bases, J lost 2 bases, and 11 bases lay in between. The germline gives CDR1 LNHDA, CDR2 SQIVND (reference sequence). The CDR3 runs to 12 residues. The CDR3 DNA reads TGTGCCAGCCTAGGGGATACCTACGAGCAGTACTTC. As protein: CASLGDTYEQYF.

The rearrangement uses TRBV5-1 and TRBJ2-5; 16 bases fit TRBD2. J gave up 5 bases and V 4 bases, and 14 bases lay outside the gene matches. The CDR3 is 19 amino acids. Looked up from germline, CDR1 is SGHRS and CDR2 is YFSETQ. The CDR3 protein is CASSLGTSGRALIRETQYF. The CDR3 DNA follows: TGCGCCAGCAGCCTTGGGACTAGCGGGAGGGCCTTAATCAGGGAGACCCAGTACTTC. The whole variable domain, remainder taken from reference TRBV5-1 and TRBJ2-5, is KAGVTQTPRYLIKTRGQQVTLSCSPISGHRSVSWYQQTPGQGLQFLFEYFSETQRNKGNFPGRFSGRQFSNSRSEMNVSTLELGDSALYLCASSLGTSGRALIRETQYFGPGTRLLVL.

The genes are TRBV9 and TRBJ2-7; 7 bases line up with TRBD1. The V gene's germline CDR1 is SGDLS and CDR2 YYNGEE. V was clipped by 6 bases and J by 0 bases; unmatched bases: 6. This CDR3 has 14 residues. CDR3 sequence reads: CASTQGTPSYEQYF. CDR3 coding DNA: TGTGCCAGCACACAGGGGACCCCCTCCTACGAGCAGTACTTC.

The chain uses TRBV4-1 and TRBJ1-3; no clear D. The length of the CDR3 is 15 residues. The V gene's germline CDR1 is MGHRA and CDR2 YSYEKL. The V gene lost 3 bases and the J gene lost 0 bases, with 9 bases spanning the gap. The CDR3 coding sequence is TGCGCCAGCAGCCACCTACACGACTCTGGAAACACCATATATTTT. Amino acids: CASSHLHDSGNTIYF.

The chain has TRBV6-1 and TRBJ2-7, with D possibly called TRBD1 or TRBD2 (5 bases each). This CDR3 has 13 residues. The germline V and J ends were trimmed by 7 bases and 7 bases, with 17 bases remaining between them. Per germline, CDR1 MNHNS and CDR2 SASEGT. The CDR3 is CASTEGRTGEQYF. CDR3 DNA sequence: TGTGCCAGCACAGAGGGACGGACCGGGGAGCAGTACTTC.

CDR3 bases: TGTGCCAGCTCACCGCCAGGAAGGGGAGACGAGCAGTACTTC. Translation gives CASSPPGRGDEQYF. The genes are TRBV18 and TRBJ2-7; D could derive from TRBD1 or TRBD2 (5 bases each). CDR1 and CDR2 from the germline V gene are KGHSH and LQKENI. With 3 bases removed from V and 5 bases from J, the gap between germline ends came to 14 bases. CDR3 length: 14 amino acids.

Comment on this clone: One end of the junction is discordant with germline, which a read error may explain. The rearrangement joins TRBV7-7 to TRBJ2-7, with D maybe TRBD2 (5 bases). CDR1 and CDR2 from the germline V gene are SSHAT and FNYEAQ (reference sequence). The CDR3 covers 14 residues. The CDR3, as DNA: TGTGCTAGCAGCTTAGCCCATCCGGGGTACGAGCAGTACTTC. Amino acids: CASSLAHPGYEQYF.

This clone was seen just once. J is TRBJ2-2 and V is TRBV10-2; D remains ambiguous. Trimming pared 0 bases from V and 0 bases from J, leaving 14 bases between. Germline V gene sequence: CDR1 WSHSY, CDR2 SAAADI. This CDR3 contains 18 residues. The CDR3 reads CASSESTAWSANTGELFF. The CDR3 nucleotides read TGCGCCAGCAGTGAGTCGACCGCATGGTCAGCGAACACCGGGGAGCTGTTTTTT.

The chain employs TRBV5-1 and TRBJ2-5; TRBD2 might be the D (6 bases). With 1 base removed from V and 5 bases from J, the gap between germline ends came to 12 bases. The CDR3 is made up of 14 amino acids. The germline CDR1 and CDR2 sequences are SGHRS and YFSETQ. DNA for the CDR3: TGCGCCAGCAGCTTGTGGCAGGAGGGGGAGACCCAGTACTTC. Its protein product is CASSLWQEGETQYF. The whole variable domain, filled in from reference TRBV5-1 and TRBJ2-5, reads KAGVTQTPRYLIKTRGQQVTLSCSPISGHRSVSWYQQTPGQGLQFLFEYFSETQRNKGNFPGRFSGRQFSNSRSEMNVSTLELGDSALYLCASSLWQEGETQYFGPGTRLLVL.

This rearrangement joins TRBV2 to TRBJ2-7; 8 bases agree with TRBD1. Germline V gene lookup returns CDR1 SNHLY and CDR2 FYNNEI. This CDR3 region has 15 residues. V lost 3 bases, J lost 4 bases, and 8 bases stayed unmatched. In DNA form, the CDR3 reads TGTGCCAGCAGTGAGCGGGGACAGGTTACGTACGAGCAGTACTTC. Its protein is CASSERGQVTYEQYF.

This clone appeared a single time. The chain recombines TRBV28 with TRBJ2-4, with D possibly being TRBD1 (7 bases). The V and J ends lost 4 bases and 3 bases respectively, with 13 bases between them. The germline V gene encodes CDR1 MDHEN and CDR2 SYDVKM. The CDR3 is 15 amino acids. As DNA, the CDR3 is TGTGCCAGCAGTTCTCAGGGGGGCGTCAAAAACATTCAGTACTTC. It is translated as CASSSQGGVKNIQYF.

The V call is TRBV7-2, the J call TRBJ2-7; unclear D gene. With 4 bases removed from V and 2 bases from J, the gap between germline ends came to 15 bases. CDR1 and CDR2 from the germline V gene are SGHTA and FQGNSA. The CDR3 totals 15 residues. CDR3 region: CASSSVDFSTYEQYF. CDR3 sequence (DNA): TGTGCCAGCAGCTCAGTCGATTTTTCTACCTACGAGCAGTACTTC.

This chain links TRBV6-5 with TRBJ2-2; 7 bases align to TRBD2. Looked up from germline, CDR1 is MNHEY and CDR2 is SVGAGI. V lost 7 bases, J lost 6 bases, and 11 bases stayed unmatched. This CDR3 has 15 residues. As DNA, the CDR3 is TGTGCCAGCACTCCCTGGGAGGGCGTAGCCGGGGAGCTGTTTTTT. It translates to CASTPWEGVAGELFF.

The V and J genes are TRBV5-4 and TRBJ2-7; a possible D gene is TRBD2 (7 bases). Trimming shortened V by 4 bases and J by 3 bases, and 14 bases separated the two germline ends. The CDR3 has 14 amino acids. Looked up from germline, CDR1 is SGHNT and CDR2 is YYREEE (reference sequence). In DNA form, the CDR3 reads TGTGCCAGCAGCCCGAGGGGGGGGATCTACGAGCAGTACTTC. This translates into CASSPRGGIYEQYF.